The entry below describes one TCR beta chain. The target antigen is unknown. The data derive from a study of metastatic and nonmetastatic thyroid tumors. Thyroid surgery was preceded by no treatment in any patient. The study's findings and limits: A significant increase in TCR beta diversity was reportedly seen in malignant thyroid tumors relative to benign nodules, in blood and tumor.

The CDR3 covers 14 residues. The germline gives CDR1 SGHTA, CDR2 FQGTGA. Trimming left V 2 bases short and J 2 bases short, with 9 bases between. In the original analysis: It was from CDR3 differences across clinicopathological groups that a distant-metastasis classifier for papillary thyroid cancer was built. TCRdb re-analyzed the PCR reads using MiXCR. TCRdb assigned the V and J calls; the authors' analysis was not used. The data show approximately 34,000 clones, 18% seen once. Input material: blood. The receptor's source is a female donor with papillary thyroid cancer or a benign thyroid nodule (not recorded which). Some clones in this sample may be carry-over from other donors' samples. The chain is built from TRBV7-3 and TRBJ1-1; the D gene is possibly TRBD1 (5 bases). The CDR3 reads CASSLHQGNTEAFF. CDR3 nucleotide sequence: TGTGCCAGCAGCTTACATCAGGGTAACACTGAAGCTTTCTTT.